These 28 T cell receptor beta chains share one sample of origin, sequenced in a study of T cell repertoires in cytomegalovirus infection. Via MiXCR, TCRdb re-called the reads, giving one row per CDR3 protein. The repertoire holds some 800,000 distinct CDR3 sequences, with approximately 30% as singletons. These receptors have no known antigen. The source was cultured CD8+ T cells from PBMCs, collected from culture after CMV antigen stimulation. These receptors originate from a human donor in good health (CMV status not recorded). Some clones in this sample may be carry-over from other donors' samples.

This clonotype was found many times. The chain couples TRBV7-6 to TRBJ2-3; 7 bases are a match to TRBD1. CDR3 size: 15 residues. CDR1 is SGHVS, CDR2 FNYEAQ, per germline. V lost 5 bases, J lost 0 bases, and 5 bases stayed unmatched. As DNA, the CDR3 is TGTGCCAGCAGCCTACAGGGGTCTAGCACAGATACGCAGTATTTT. Amino acids: CASSLQGSSTDTQYF. Together with reference TRBV7-6 and TRBJ2-3, the CDR3 gives the full variable domain: GAGVSQSPRYKVTKRGQDVALRCDPISGHVSLYWYRQALGQGPEFLTYFNYEAQQDKSGLPNDRFSAERPEGSISTLTIQRTEQRDSAMYRCASSLQGSSTDTQYFGPGTRLTVL.

V is TRBV28 and J is TRBJ2-5; D is perhaps TRBD1 (6 bases). V was trimmed by 8 bases and J by 5 bases, leaving 12 bases between them. The CDR3 contains 12 residues. Per the germline V gene, CDR1 is MDHEN and CDR2 is SYDVKM. CDR3 amino acids: CASAQGPETQYF. The CDR3 DNA is TGTGCCAGCGCGCAGGGGCCCGAGACCCAGTACTTC.

The V call is TRBV5-4, the J call TRBJ1-1, with a possible D match to TRBD1 (6 bases). Trimming shortened V by 3 bases and J by 3 bases, and 12 bases separated the two germline ends. The CDR3 is made up of 14 amino acids. CDR1 and CDR2 (germline): SGHNT, YYREEE (reference sequence). CDR3 loop: CASSWTTGDTEAFF. In DNA, the CDR3 is TGTGCCAGCAGCTGGACGACAGGCGACACTGAAGCTTTCTTT.

The J gene is TRBJ2-6, the V gene TRBV7-9; D may be TRBD1 or TRBD2 (5 bases each). V shed 7 bases and J shed 4 bases, with 14 bases lying between them. The CDR3 is 15 residues long. Germline lookup yields CDR1 SEHNR and CDR2 FQNEAQ (reference sequence). The CDR3 reads CASIAHGDGANVLTF. CDR3 in DNA: TGTGCCAGCATCGCACACGGGGACGGGGCCAACGTCCTGACTTTC.

The chain couples TRBV25-1 to TRBJ1-5; tentatively, D is TRBD1 (5 bases). There are 15 residues in the CDR3. With 3 bases removed from V and 2 bases from J, the gap between germline ends came to 11 bases. The germline V gene has CDR1 MGHDK and CDR2 SYGVNS. CDR3 bases: TGTGCCAGCAGTGAGGGGGGAAGGGGCAATCAGCCCCAGCATTTT. Encoded protein: CASSEGGRGNQPQHF.

The chain combines TRBV3-1 with TRBJ1-1; a possible D gene is TRBD1 (5 bases). The germline gives CDR1 LGHDT, CDR2 YNNKEL (reference sequence). Trimming left V 0 bases short and J 1 base short, with 15 bases between. The CDR3 consists of 17 residues. The CDR3, as DNA: TGTGCCAGCAGCCAAGAAGTGTCTGCGGGACCGAACACTGAAGCTTTCTTT. Translation: CASSQEVSAGPNTEAFF.

This clonotype was seen a handful of times. The chain employs TRBV7-8 and TRBJ2-3; the D gene could be TRBD1 or TRBD2 (6 bases each). The germline V gene has CDR1 SGHVS and CDR2 FQNEAQ. The CDR3 has 18 residues. With 1 base removed from V and 2 bases from J, the gap between germline ends came to 19 bases. The CDR3 DNA reads TGTGCCAGCAGCTTAGTAGTGGGGGGCACACGGACCACAGATACGCAGTATTTT. Its protein product is CASSLVVGGTRTTDTQYF. Using reference TRBV7-8 and TRBJ2-3 for the parts outside the CDR3, the full variable domain is GAGVSQSPRYKVAKRGQDVALRCDPISGHVSLFWYQQALGQGPEFLTYFQNEAQLDKSGLPSDRFFAERPEGSVSTLKIQRTQQEDSAVYLCASSLVVGGTRTTDTQYFGPGTRLTVL.

This chain joins TRBV20-1 and TRBJ1-2; 7 bases agree with TRBD1. Unmatched junction bases numbered 11, after V lost 4 bases and J lost 6 bases. Per the germline V gene, CDR1 is DFQATT and CDR2 is SNEGSKA (reference sequence). This CDR3 is built from 14 residues. This CDR3 is CSATLTGWADGYTF. In nucleotides, the CDR3 is TGCAGTGCTACTCTGACAGGGTGGGCGGATGGCTACACCTTC.

The rearrangement joins TRBV4-3 to TRBJ2-3; 7 bases match TRBD2. Germline loops: CDR1 LGHNA, CDR2 YSLEER. V was pared by 3 bases and J by 2 bases, with 14 bases of the junction left unmatched. The CDR3 length is 18 residues. CDR3 sequence (DNA): TGCGCCAGCAGCCAGACATCATCCGGGACTACCCCCACAGATACGCAGTATTTT. It encodes CASSQTSSGTTPTDTQYF.

The genes are TRBV6-5 and TRBJ1-1; D is unclear. CDR1 and CDR2 (germline): MNHEY, SVGAGI. The ends were cut back, 2 bases at V and 7 bases at J, with 14 bases in the middle. The CDR3 is 14 amino acids. The CDR3 protein is CASSYKIRTNEAFF. CDR3 bases: TGTGCCAGCAGTTACAAAATCAGAACAAATGAAGCTTTCTTT.

This clonotype was counted a few times. This chain uses TRBV2 with TRBJ2-7, with D tentatively TRBD1 (6 bases). Germline V gene lookup returns CDR1 SNHLY and CDR2 FYNNEI. CDR3 size: 12 residues. V was shortened by 4 bases and J by 3 bases, with 7 bases between the two germline ends. CDR3 DNA sequence: TGTGCCAGCAGTGGGACAGACTACGAGCAGTACGTC. Translation gives CASSGTDYEQYV.

This clonotype has only a few counts. The rearrangement uses TRBV5-4 and TRBJ1-1; D ambiguous. CDR3 size: 16 residues. Germline values: CDR1 SGHNT, CDR2 YYREEE (reference sequence). The germline V and J ends were trimmed by 1 base and 0 bases, with 13 bases remaining between them. CDR3 region: CASSLKRERLNTEAFF. CDR3 in DNA: TGTGCCAGCAGCTTGAAGAGGGAAAGGTTGAACACTGAAGCTTTCTTT.

This clonotype was observed a few times. The chain combines TRBV12-3 or TRBV12-4 with TRBJ1-2; TRBD1 agrees at 7 bases. V lost 4 bases, J lost 7 bases, and 6 bases stayed unmatched. There are 13 residues in the CDR3. This CDR3 reads CASSSDRVAGYTF. CDR3 in DNA: TGTGCCAGCAGTTCCGACAGGGTGGCTGGCTACACCTTC.

This clonotype came up once. The chain uses TRBV24-1 and TRBJ2-1, with 11 bases identical to TRBD1. Germline V gene sequence: CDR1 KGHDR, CDR2 SFDVKD. Trimming at V came to 0 bases and at J to 9 bases, leaving 0 bases not matched to a gene. The CDR3 has 14 residues. This chain's CDR3 is CATSDLGTGGEQFF. For the CDR3, the DNA is TGTGCCACCAGTGATTTGGGGACAGGGGGTGAGCAGTTCTTC.

This clonotype showed up just once. The chain employs TRBV3-1 and TRBJ1-1; D not resolved. There are 14 residues in the CDR3. V dropped 6 bases and J dropped 1 base, with 12 bases sitting between them. Germline assignment: CDR1 LGHDT and CDR2 YNNKEL (reference sequence). DNA for the CDR3: TGTGCCAGCAGTAACCCACTGGAGAACACTGAAGCTTTCTTT. Its translation is CASSNPLENTEAFF.

This chain links TRBV5-1 with TRBJ2-1, with 9 nucleotides matching TRBD1. The CDR3 sequence is 15 residues long. Germline lookup yields CDR1 SGHRS and CDR2 YFSETQ. The trim removed 4 bases at V and 3 bases at J, leaving 5 bases unmatched. The CDR3 region is CASSPDRGYYNEQFF. In nucleotides, the CDR3 is TGCGCCAGCAGCCCCGACAGGGGGTACTACAATGAGCAGTTCTTC.

This clonotype was observed a handful of times. V and J are TRBV5-1 and TRBJ2-6; tentatively, D is TRBD1 or TRBD2 (5 bases each). Trimming removed 5 bases at V and 0 bases at J, with 9 bases between. Germline CDR1 reads SGHRS; CDR2 reads YFSETQ. The CDR3 totals 15 residues. The CDR3 spells CASRWDLSGANVLTF. CDR3 bases: TGCGCCAGCAGGTGGGACCTCTCTGGGGCCAACGTCCTGACTTTC.

The J gene is TRBJ1-1, the V gene TRBV28; TRBD1 might be the D (5 bases). The germline CDR1 and CDR2 sequences are MDHEN and SYDVKM. Trimming pared 9 bases from V and 10 bases from J, leaving 24 bases between. The CDR3 is 14 residues long. The CDR3 is CASLDPHRRRGAFF. The CDR3 DNA reads TGTGCCAGTCTTGACCCCCACAGGCGGCGGGGAGCTTTCTTT.

The V and J genes are TRBV6-2 or TRBV6-3 and TRBJ2-7; D is perhaps TRBD2 (5 bases). V lost 0 bases to trimming and J lost 2 bases, with 14 bases between them. The CDR3 is 16 amino acids. Germline V lookup: CDR1 MNHEY, CDR2 SVGEGT. The CDR3 DNA is TGTGCCAGCAGTTACTCGATTCGGACGGGAACCTACGAGCAGTACGTC. Amino acid sequence: CASSYSIRTGTYEQYV.

This clonotype was picked up many times. CDR3 DNA: TGTGCCAGCAGCAACCGACCCGTGGCAGGACGTTCCTACAATGAGCAGTTCTTC. It translates to CASSNRPVAGRSYNEQFF. The chain links TRBV7-8 to TRBJ2-1; D unclear. CDR1 SGHVS and CDR2 FQNEAQ come from the germline V gene. V lost 5 bases and J 1 base, leaving 21 bases between the germline ends. This CDR3 has 18 residues.

J is TRBJ2-2 and V is TRBV12-3 or TRBV12-4; 12 bases map to TRBD2. The CDR3 sequence is 16 residues long. Trimming at V came to 5 bases and at J to 7 bases, leaving 8 bases not matched to a gene. The CDR3 region has the DNA TGTGCCAGCAGTCCTAGCGGGGGGGGACCAAGCGGGGAGCTGTTTTTT. Residues: CASSPSGGGPSGELFF.

Points on this clonotype: A much larger clone lies a single base off, so this may be a read error. The rearrangement joins TRBV12-3 or TRBV12-4 to TRBJ1-2, with D possibly TRBD1 on 6 matching bases. The CDR3 is made up of 14 amino acids. The CDR3: CASRVVGAAYCYTF. The CDR3 DNA follows: TGTGCCAGCAGAGTCGTGGGGGCTGCCTATTGCTACACCTTC.

The CDR3 DNA reads TGCAGCGTTGAACCCTTGGGACAGGGCGCTAATGAAAAACTGTTTTTT. Its translation is CSVEPLGQGANEKLFF. The gene calls are TRBV29-1 and TRBJ1-4; 9 bases agree with TRBD1. CDR1 and CDR2 (germline): SQVTM, ANQGSEA. The V and J ends lost 2 bases and 3 bases, in that order; junction bases with no gene match: 7. CDR3 length equals 16 residues.

This clonotype was seen a handful of times. J is TRBJ2-1 and V is TRBV19; 9 bases agree with TRBD1. The CDR3 loop spans 15 amino acids. Germline CDR1 LNHDA, CDR2 SQIVND (reference sequence). V trimming: 5 bases; J trimming: 8 bases; junction bases outside the gene matches: 10. This CDR3 reads CASSVGTGNFDEQFF. For the CDR3, the DNA is TGTGCCAGTAGTGTTGGGACAGGGAATTTCGATGAGCAGTTCTTC.

This CDR3 reads CASSQYAGDSEQFF. As DNA, the CDR3 is TGCGCCAGCAGCCAATATGCGGGTGACAGTGAGCAGTTCTTC. The V and J genes are TRBV4-1 and TRBJ2-1, with D tentatively TRBD1 or TRBD2 (5 bases each). This CDR3 has 14 residues. V dropped 2 bases and J dropped 9 bases, with 14 bases sitting between them. Germline CDR1 and CDR2: MGHRA and YSYEKL.

This clonotype was detected many times. The rearrangement joins TRBV7-9 to TRBJ2-3; TRBD1 is a possible D gene (5 bases). Germline CDR1 and CDR2: SEHNR and FQNEAQ (reference sequence). With 2 bases removed from V and 3 bases from J, the gap between germline ends came to 18 bases. CDR3 length: 17 amino acids. The DNA of the CDR3 is TGTGCCAGCAGCTTATTATACGCAGGGTTTAGGACAGATACGCAGTATTTT. Its protein product is CASSLLYAGFRTDTQYF.

V is TRBV15 and J is TRBJ1-6, with 9 bases identical to TRBD1. V shed 1 base and J 7 bases; nucleotides not matched to a gene: 2. This CDR3 contains 15 residues. The V gene's germline CDR1 is LNHNV and CDR2 YYDKDF (reference sequence). The CDR3 protein is CATSRAGTGNSPLHF. CDR3 nucleotide sequence: TGTGCCACCAGCAGAGCCGGGACAGGGAATTCACCCCTCCACTTT.

This clonotype was seen a few times. The V and J genes are TRBV28 and TRBJ2-5; 7 bases match TRBD1. From germline, CDR1 is MDHEN and CDR2 SYDVKM. V lost 7 bases to trimming and J lost 5 bases; unmatched junction nucleotides: 13. The CDR3 consists of 15 residues. The chain's CDR3 is CASTNLRARGETQYF. The CDR3 DNA reads TGTGCCAGCACTAACCTCCGGGCCAGGGGGGAGACCCAGTACTTC. The full variable domain, rest sourced from reference TRBV28 and TRBJ2-5, is DVKVTQSSRYLVKRTGEKVFLECVQDMDHENMFWYRQDPGLGLRLIYFSYDVKMKEKGDIPEGYSVSREKKERFSLILESASTNQTSMYLCASTNLRARGETQYFGPGTRLLVL.